A selection of T cell receptor beta chains follows, all from one sample in a study of spatial heterogeneity in lung cancer. MiXCR, applied by TCRdb to the 5' RACE reads, yields one record per CDR3 protein. The sample shows around 40,000 distinct CDR3 sequences, around 5.8% of them seen only once. The material was PBMCs, obtained at surgery. Every receptor here comes from a male donor with early-stage non-small cell lung cancer. The CDR3 runs from the conserved cysteine through the conserved F or W. The D gene is left open where the match is weak. Only part of the rows carry a size: once, few, many, or a class if the clone is expanded.

v_call	d_call	j_call	clone_size	cdr3_aa	cdr3_nt
TRBV24-1	TRBD1	TRBJ2-1	many	CATSVAGTGVHEQFF	TGTGCCACCAGTGTAGCCGGGACAGGGGTCCATGAGCAGTTCTTC
TRBV24-1	.	TRBJ2-6	many	CATSEQVSSGANVLTF	TGTGCCACCAGCGAGCAGGTTAGCTCTGGGGCCAACGTCCTGACTTTC
TRBV10-2	.	TRBJ2-7	many	CASSERSEQYF	TGCGCCAGCAGTGAGAGGAGCGAGCAGTACTTC
TRBV25-1	TRBD2	TRBJ2-7	.	CASSPKGGALYEQYF	TGTGCCAGCAGCCCTAAGGGAGGGGCCTTATACGAGCAGTACTTC
TRBV6-2/TRBV6-3	TRBD2	TRBJ2-3	many	CASSYSSKGLAGITDTQYF	TGTGCCAGCAGTTATTCTTCTAAGGGACTAGCGGGGATCACAGATACGCAGTATTTT
TRBV4-1	.	TRBJ1-6	many	CASSQIQISPLHF	TGCGCCAGCAGCCAAATACAGATTTCACCCCTCCACTTT
TRBV18	.	TRBJ1-1	many	CASTQVQNTEAFF	TGTGCCAGCACTCAGGTCCAGAACACTGAAGCTTTCTTT
TRBV6-1	TRBD1	TRBJ1-2	many	CASSEGDSRNYGYTF	TGTGCCAGCAGTGAAGGGGACAGTCGGAACTATGGCTACACCTTC
TRBV10-1	.	TRBJ1-1	.	CASSSGRTMNTEAFF	TGCGCCAGCAGCTCGGGACGTACGATGAACACTGAAGCTTTCTTT
TRBV10-3	.	TRBJ2-7	few	CAISESGTKLPYEQYF	TGTGCCATCAGTGAGTCCGGGACGAAACTGCCCTACGAGCAGTACTTC
TRBV30	.	TRBJ1-3	many	CAYPTGGPGNTIYF	TGTGCCTACCCCACTGGGGGGCCTGGAAACACCATATATTTT
TRBV6-1	.	TRBJ2-2	many	CATKLTTPANTGELFF	TGTGCCACCAAATTGACAACTCCTGCGAACACCGGGGAGCTGTTTTTT
TRBV5-1	TRBD1	TRBJ2-5	many	CASRTGGGETQYF	TGCGCCAGCAGAACAGGGGGCGGAGAGACCCAGTACTTC
TRBV11-2	TRBD1	TRBJ2-5	many	CASSSRTGKYQETQYF	TGTGCCAGCAGCTCCCGGACAGGAAAGTACCAAGAGACCCAGTACTTC
TRBV10-3	TRBD1	TRBJ1-4	many	CAISEGGRQGSEKLFF	TGTGCCATCTCCGAAGGGGGTAGACAGGGGAGTGAAAAACTGTTTTTT
TRBV9	.	TRBJ1-2	many	CASSVQSYGYTF	TGTGCCAGCAGCGTGCAGTCCTATGGCTACACCTTC
TRBV10-3	.	TRBJ1-1	many	CAIRPAGEGTEAFF	TGTGCCATCAGGCCAGCGGGGGAAGGGACTGAAGCTTTCTTT
TRBV20-1	.	TRBJ1-1	few	CSARTDLGTEAFF	TGCAGTGCGCGGACAGATTTGGGGACTGAAGCTTTCTTT
TRBV12-3/TRBV12-4	.	TRBJ1-6	many	CASSLTGPEGPLHF	TGTGCCAGCAGTTTAACGGGTCCGGAGGGACCCCTCCACTTT
TRBV5-1	.	TRBJ2-3	many	CASSLGRGTDTQYF	TGCGCCAGCAGCTTGGGTAGAGGCACAGATACGCAGTATTTT